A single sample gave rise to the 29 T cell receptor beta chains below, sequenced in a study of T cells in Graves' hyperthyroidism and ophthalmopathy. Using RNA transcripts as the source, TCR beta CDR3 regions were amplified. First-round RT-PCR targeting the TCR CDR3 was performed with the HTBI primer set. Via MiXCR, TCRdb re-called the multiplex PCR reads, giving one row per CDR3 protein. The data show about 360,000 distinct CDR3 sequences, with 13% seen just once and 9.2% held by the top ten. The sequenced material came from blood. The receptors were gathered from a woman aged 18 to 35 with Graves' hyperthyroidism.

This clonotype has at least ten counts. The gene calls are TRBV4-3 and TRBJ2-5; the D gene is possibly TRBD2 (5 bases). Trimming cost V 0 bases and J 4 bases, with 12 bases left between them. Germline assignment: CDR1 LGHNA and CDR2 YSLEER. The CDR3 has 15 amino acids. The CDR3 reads CASSQDLMGVETQYF. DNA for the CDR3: TGCGCCAGCAGCCAAGACTTGATGGGAGTAGAGACCCAGTACTTC.

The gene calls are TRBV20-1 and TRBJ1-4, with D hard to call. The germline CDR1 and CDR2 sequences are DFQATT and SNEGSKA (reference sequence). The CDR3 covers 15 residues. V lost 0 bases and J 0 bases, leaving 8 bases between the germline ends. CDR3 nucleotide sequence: TGCAGTGCTAGAGATCTTAGTGCAACTAATGAAAAACTGTTTTTT. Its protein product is CSARDLSATNEKLFF.

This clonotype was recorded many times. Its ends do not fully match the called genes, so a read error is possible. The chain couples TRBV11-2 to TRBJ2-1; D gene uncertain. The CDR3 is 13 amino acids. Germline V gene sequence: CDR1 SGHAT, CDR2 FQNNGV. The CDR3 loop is CASNLVWNNEQFF. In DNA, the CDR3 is TGTGCCAGCAACTTAGTGTGGAACAATGAGCAGTTCTTC.

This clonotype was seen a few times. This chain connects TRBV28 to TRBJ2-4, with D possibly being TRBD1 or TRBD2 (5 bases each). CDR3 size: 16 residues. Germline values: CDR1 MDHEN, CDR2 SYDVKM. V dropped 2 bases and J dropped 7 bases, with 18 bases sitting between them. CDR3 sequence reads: CASSLGDAAGRNIQYF. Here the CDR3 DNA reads TGTGCCAGCAGTTTAGGGGACGCGGCAGGGCGGAACATTCAGTACTTC.

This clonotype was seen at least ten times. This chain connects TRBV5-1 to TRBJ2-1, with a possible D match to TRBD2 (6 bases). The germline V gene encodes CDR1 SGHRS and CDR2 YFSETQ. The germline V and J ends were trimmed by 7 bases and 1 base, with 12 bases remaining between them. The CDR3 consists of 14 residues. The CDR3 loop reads CASGLAESYNEQFF. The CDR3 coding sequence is TGCGCCAGCGGATTAGCGGAATCCTACAATGAGCAGTTCTTC.

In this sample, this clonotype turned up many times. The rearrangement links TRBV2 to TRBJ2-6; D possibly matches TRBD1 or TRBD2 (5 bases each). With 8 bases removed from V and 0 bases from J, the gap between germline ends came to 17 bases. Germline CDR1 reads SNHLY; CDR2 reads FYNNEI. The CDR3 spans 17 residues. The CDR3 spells CASRTGRRFSGANVLTF. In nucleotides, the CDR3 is TGTGCCAGCCGCACGGGACGGAGGTTCTCTGGGGCCAACGTCCTGACTTTC.

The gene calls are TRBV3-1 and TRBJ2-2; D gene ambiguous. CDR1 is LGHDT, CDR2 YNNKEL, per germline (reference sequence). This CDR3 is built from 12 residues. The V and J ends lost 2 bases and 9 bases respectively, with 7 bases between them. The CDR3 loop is CASSQSDRELFF. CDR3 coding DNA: TGTGCCAGCAGCCAATCCGACCGGGAGCTGTTTTTT.

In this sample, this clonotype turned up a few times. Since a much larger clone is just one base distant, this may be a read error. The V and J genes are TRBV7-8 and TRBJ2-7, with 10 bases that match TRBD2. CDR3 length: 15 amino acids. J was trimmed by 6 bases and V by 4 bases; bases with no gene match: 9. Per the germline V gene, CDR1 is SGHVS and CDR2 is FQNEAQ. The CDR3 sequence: CASSSSSGRPCEQYF. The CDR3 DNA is TGTGCCAGCAGCTCCTCTAGCGGGAGACCCTGCGAGCAGTACTTC. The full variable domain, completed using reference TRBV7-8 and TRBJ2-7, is GAGVSQSPRYKVAKRGQDVALRCDPISGHVSLFWYQQALGQGPEFLTYFQNEAQLDKSGLPSDRFFAERPEGSVSTLKIQRTQQEDSAVYLCASSSSSGRPCEQYFGPGTRLTVT.

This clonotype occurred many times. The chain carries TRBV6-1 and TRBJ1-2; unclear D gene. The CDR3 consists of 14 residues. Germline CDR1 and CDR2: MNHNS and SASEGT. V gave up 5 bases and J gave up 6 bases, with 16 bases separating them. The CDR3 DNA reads TGTGCCAGCAGTCCAGTCGGCGGACTGCATGGCTACACCTTC. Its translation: CASSPVGGLHGYTF.

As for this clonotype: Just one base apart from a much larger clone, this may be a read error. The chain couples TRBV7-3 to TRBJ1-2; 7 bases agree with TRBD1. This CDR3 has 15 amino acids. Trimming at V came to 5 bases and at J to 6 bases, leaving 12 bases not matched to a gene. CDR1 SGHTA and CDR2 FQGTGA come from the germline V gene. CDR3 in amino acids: CASSGGGGQKDGYTF. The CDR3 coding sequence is TGTGCCAGCAGCGGGGGGGGGGGACAGAAGGATGGCTACACCTTC. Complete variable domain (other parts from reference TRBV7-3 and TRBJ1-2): GAGVSQTPSNKVTEKGKYVELRCDPISGHTALYWYRQSLGQGPEFLIYFQGTGAADDSGLPNDRFFAVRPEGSVSTLKIQRTERGDSAVYLCASSGGGGQKDGYTFGSGTRLTVV.

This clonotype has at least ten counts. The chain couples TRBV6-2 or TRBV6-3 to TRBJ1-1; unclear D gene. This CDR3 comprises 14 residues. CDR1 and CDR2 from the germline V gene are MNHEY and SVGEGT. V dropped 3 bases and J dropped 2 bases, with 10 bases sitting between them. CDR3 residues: CASSYRHLNTEAFF. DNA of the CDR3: TGTGCCAGCAGTTATAGACACTTAAACACTGAAGCTTTCTTT.

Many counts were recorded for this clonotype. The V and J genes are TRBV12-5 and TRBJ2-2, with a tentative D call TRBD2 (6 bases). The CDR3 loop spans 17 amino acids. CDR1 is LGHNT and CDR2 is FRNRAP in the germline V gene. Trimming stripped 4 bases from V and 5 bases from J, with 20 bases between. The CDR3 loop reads CASGSDLALSGTGELFF. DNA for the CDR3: TGTGCTAGTGGTTCAGACCTAGCGTTAAGTGGGACCGGGGAGCTGTTTTTT.

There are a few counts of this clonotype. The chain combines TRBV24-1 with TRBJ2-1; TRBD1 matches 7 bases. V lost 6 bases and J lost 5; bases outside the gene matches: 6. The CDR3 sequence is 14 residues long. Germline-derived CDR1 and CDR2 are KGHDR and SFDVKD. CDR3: CATSQTDRDNEQFF. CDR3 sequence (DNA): TGTGCCACCAGTCAAACCGACAGGGACAATGAGCAGTTCTTC.

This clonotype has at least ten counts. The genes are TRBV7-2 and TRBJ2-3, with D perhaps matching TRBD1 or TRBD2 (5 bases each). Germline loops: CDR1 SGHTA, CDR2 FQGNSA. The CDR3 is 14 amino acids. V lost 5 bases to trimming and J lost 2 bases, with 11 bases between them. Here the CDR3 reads CASSPGTVTDTQYF. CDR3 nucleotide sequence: TGTGCCAGCAGCCCTGGGACGGTCACAGATACGCAGTATTTT.

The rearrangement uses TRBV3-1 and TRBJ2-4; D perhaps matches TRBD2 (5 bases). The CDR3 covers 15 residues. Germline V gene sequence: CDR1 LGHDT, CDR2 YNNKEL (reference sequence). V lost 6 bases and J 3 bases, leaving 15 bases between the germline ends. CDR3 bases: TGTGCCAGCAGGAGGACGGGTGACTACAAAAACATTCAGTACTTC. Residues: CASRRTGDYKNIQYF.

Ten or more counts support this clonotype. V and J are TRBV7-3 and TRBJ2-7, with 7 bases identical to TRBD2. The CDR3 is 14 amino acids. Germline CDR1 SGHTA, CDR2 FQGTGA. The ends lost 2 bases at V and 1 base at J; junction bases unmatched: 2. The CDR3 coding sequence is TGTGCCAGCAGCTTAGGAGCGGGGTCCTACGAGCAGTACTTC. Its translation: CASSLGAGSYEQYF.

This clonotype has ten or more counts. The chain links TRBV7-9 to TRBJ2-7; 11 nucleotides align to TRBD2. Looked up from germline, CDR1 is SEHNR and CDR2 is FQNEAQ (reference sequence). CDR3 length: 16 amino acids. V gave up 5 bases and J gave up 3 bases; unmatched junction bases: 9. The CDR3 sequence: CASSQPSGTSGYEQYF. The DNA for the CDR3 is TGTGCCAGCAGCCAGCCCAGCGGGACTAGCGGCTACGAGCAGTACTTC.

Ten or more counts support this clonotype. The CDR3 sequence is CASSAQSGGTYEQYF. CDR3 coding DNA: TGTGCCAGCAGTGCGCAGTCGGGGGGCACCTACGAGCAGTACTTC. The genes are TRBV6-1 and TRBJ2-7, with D maybe TRBD2 (7 bases). The CDR3 has 15 residues. Trimming left V 4 bases short and J 2 bases short, with 15 bases between. Germline V gives CDR1 MNHNS, CDR2 SASEGT.

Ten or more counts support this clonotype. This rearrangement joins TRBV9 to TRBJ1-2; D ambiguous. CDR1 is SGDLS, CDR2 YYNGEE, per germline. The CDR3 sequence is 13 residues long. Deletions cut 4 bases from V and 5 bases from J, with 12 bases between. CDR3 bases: TGTGCCAGCAGCCTCGAACAGAATTATGGCTACACCTTC. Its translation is CASSLEQNYGYTF.

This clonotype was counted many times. The CDR3 DNA reads TGTGCCAGCAGCCACTCCCGACAGGGGGGGATGACCCAGTACTTC. This codes for CASSHSRQGGMTQYF. This chain joins TRBV12-3 or TRBV12-4 and TRBJ2-5, with 9 bases identical to TRBD1. The CDR3 has 15 amino acids. J lost 7 bases, V lost 6 bases, and 12 bases had no gene match.

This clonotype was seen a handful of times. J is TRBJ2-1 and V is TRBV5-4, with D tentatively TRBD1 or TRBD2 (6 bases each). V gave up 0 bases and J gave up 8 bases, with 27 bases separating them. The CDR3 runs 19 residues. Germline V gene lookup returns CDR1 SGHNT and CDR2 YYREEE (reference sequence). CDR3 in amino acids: CASSLEQGPPGGTFDEQFF. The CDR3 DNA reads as TGTGCCAGCAGCTTGGAACAGGGACCCCCCGGGGGAACCTTCGATGAGCAGTTCTTC.

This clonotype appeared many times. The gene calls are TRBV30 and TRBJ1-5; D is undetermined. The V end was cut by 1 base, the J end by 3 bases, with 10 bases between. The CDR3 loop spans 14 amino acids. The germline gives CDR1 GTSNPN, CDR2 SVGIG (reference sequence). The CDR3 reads CAWSGGFDNQPQHF. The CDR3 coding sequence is TGTGCCTGGAGTGGCGGGTTCGACAATCAGCCCCAGCATTTT.

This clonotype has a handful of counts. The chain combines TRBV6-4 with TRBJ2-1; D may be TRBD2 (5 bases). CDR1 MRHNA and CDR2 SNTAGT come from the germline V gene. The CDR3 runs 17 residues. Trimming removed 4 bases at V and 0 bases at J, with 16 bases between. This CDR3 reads CASSASPGESSYNEQFF. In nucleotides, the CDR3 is TGTGCCAGCAGTGCCTCACCCGGGGAGAGCTCCTACAATGAGCAGTTCTTC.

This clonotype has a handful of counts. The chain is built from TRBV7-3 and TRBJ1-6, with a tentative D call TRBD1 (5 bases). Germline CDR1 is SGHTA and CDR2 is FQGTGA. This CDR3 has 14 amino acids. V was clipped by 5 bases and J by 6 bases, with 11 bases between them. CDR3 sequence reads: CASSIGVSNSPLHF. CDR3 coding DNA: TGTGCCAGCAGCATAGGGGTCTCTAATTCACCCCTCCACTTT.

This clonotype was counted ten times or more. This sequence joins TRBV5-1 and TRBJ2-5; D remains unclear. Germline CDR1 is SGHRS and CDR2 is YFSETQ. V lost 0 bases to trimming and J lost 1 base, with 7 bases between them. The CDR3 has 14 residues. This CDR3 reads CASSLGVSQETQYF. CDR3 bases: TGCGCCAGCAGCTTGGGTGTCAGCCAAGAGACCCAGTACTTC.

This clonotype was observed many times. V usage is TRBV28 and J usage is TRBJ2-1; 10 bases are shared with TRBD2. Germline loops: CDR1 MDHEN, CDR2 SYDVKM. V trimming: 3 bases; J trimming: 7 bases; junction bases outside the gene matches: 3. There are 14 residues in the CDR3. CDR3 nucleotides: TGTGCCAGCAGTTTTCTAGCGGGGGATAATGAGCAGTTCTTC. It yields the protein CASSFLAGDNEQFF.

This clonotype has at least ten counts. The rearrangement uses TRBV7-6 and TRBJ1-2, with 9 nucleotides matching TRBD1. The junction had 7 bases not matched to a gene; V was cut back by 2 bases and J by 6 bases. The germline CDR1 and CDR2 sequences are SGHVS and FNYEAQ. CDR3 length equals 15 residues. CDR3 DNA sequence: TGTGCCAGCAGCTTATTAGGGACAGGGATTGATGGCTACACCTTC. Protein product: CASSLLGTGIDGYTF.

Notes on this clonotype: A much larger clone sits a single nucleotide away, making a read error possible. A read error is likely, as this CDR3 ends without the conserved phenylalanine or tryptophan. The CDR3 bases are TGTGCCAGCAGCTTAAGTGACTGGAGGGCTTTCCTT. Its translation: CASSLSDWRAFL. The gene calls are TRBV7-9 and TRBJ1-1, with D hard to call. Germline-derived CDR1 and CDR2 are SEHNR and FQNEAQ (reference sequence). CDR3 size: 12 residues. The V end was cut by 2 bases, the J end by 11 bases, with 12 bases between.

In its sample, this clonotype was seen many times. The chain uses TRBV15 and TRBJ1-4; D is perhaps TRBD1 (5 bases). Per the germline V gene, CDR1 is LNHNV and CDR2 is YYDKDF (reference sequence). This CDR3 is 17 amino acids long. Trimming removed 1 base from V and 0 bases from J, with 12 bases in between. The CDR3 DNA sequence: TGTGCCACCAGCAGAGCGTTGGGGGGAGCAACTAATGAAAAACTGTTTTTT. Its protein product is CATSRALGGATNEKLFF.